A selection of T cell receptor beta chains follows, all from one sample in a study of blood T cells in healthy people across ages. TCRdb recomputed calls from the 5' RACE reads with MiXCR, one row per CDR3 protein. The repertoire consists of over a million distinct CDR3 sequences, with under 55% occurring once and the leading ten covering more than 4%. The source material was blood. The receptors were sampled from a woman younger than 30 in good health. CDR3s include the opening cysteine and the closing phenylalanine or tryptophan. The D gene is left open where the match is weak. The size field is filled for only some rows; it gives once, few, many or a size class.

clone size	J gene	D gene	V gene	CDR3 protein	CDR3 DNA
NA	TRBJ2-7	TRBD2	TRBV20-1	CSVSGGGYEQYF	TGCAGTGTATCGGGAGGGGGCTACGAGCAGTACTTC
few	TRBJ2-1	TRBD2	TRBV6-5	CAGGSGGPNEQFF	TGTGCCGGGGGTAGCGGGGGCCCCAATGAGCAGTTCTTC
NA	TRBJ2-7	NA	TRBV7-9	CASTLADAGLQTQYF	TGTGCCAGCACCTTGGCTGATGCGGGCCTCCAGACGCAGTACTTC
NA	TRBJ2-1	TRBD1	TRBV4-1	CASSAGQGSDEQFF	TGCGCCAGCAGTGCGGGACAGGGTTCGGACGAGCAGTTCTTC
NA	TRBJ2-5	TRBD1	TRBV2	CASNQDRGEETQYF	TGTGCCAGCAATCAGGACAGGGGAGAGGAGACCCAGTACTTC
NA	TRBJ2-1	NA	TRBV4-1	CAGSQRSSSYNEQFF	TGCGCCGGCAGCCAACGGTCAAGCTCCTACAATGAGCAGTTCTTC
once	TRBJ2-3	TRBD2	TRBV14	CASSPRLAGLGYTDTQYF	TGTGCCAGCAGCCCCCGACTAGCGGGTTTAGGGTACACAGATACGCAGTATTTT
NA	TRBJ1-6	TRBD1	TRBV20-1	CSCQGGTYNSPLHF	TGCAGTTGTCAGGGGGGCACGTATAATTCACCCCTCCACTTT
NA	TRBJ2-6	NA	TRBV6-2/TRBV6-3	CASSLYPGANVLTF	TGTGCCAGCAGCCTTTACCCTGGGGCCAACGTCCTGACTTTC
few	TRBJ1-4	NA	TRBV4-3	CASSQDLRKANEKLFF	TGCGCCAGCAGCCAAGATCTGCGTAAGGCTAATGAAAAACTGTTTTTT
few	TRBJ2-7	TRBD2	TRBV9	CASSVGAGVYEQYF	TGTGCCAGCAGCGTAGGAGCGGGGGTTTACGAGCAGTACTTC
NA	TRBJ2-5	NA	TRBV29-1	CSVVLGFEAQYF	TGCAGCGTTGTATTGGGTTTTGAGGCCCAGTACTTC
many	TRBJ2-5	TRBD2	TRBV5-1	CASRPGLAETQYF	TGCGCCAGCAGACCGGGACTAGCAGAGACCCAGTACTTC
NA	TRBJ2-7	NA	TRBV20-1	CSARSRAPSYEQYF	TGCAGTGCTAGGTCCAGGGCCCCCTCCTACGAGCAGTACTTC
NA	TRBJ2-5	NA	TRBV9	CASTQGARQETQYF	TGTGCCAGCACCCAGGGAGCGCGACAAGAGACCCAGTACTTC
few	TRBJ1-2	NA	TRBV27	CASSFSGVGYGYTF	TGTGCCAGCAGTTTCTCAGGCGTCGGTTATGGCTACACCTTC
NA	TRBJ1-1	NA	TRBV12-3/TRBV12-4	CASSSRAAGTEAFF	TGTGCCAGCAGCTCCCGGGCCGCTGGGACTGAAGCTTTCTTT
few	TRBJ2-7	TRBD1	TRBV5-8	CASRFWTGGYEQYF	TGTGCCAGCAGATTCTGGACAGGGGGCTACGAGCAGTACTTC
NA	TRBJ2-7	TRBD1	TRBV5-4	CASSYGTGGFEQYF	TGTGCCAGCAGCTACGGGACAGGGGGTTTCGAGCAGTACTTC
NA	TRBJ2-7	NA	TRBV6-5	CASSASRFEQYF	TGTGCCAGCAGCGCTTCGAGGTTCGAGCAGTACTTC
NA	TRBJ1-4	NA	TRBV27	CASGPLGDGNEKLFF	TGTGCCAGCGGCCCTCTCGGGGACGGGAATGAAAAACTGTTTTTT
few	TRBJ2-1	NA	TRBV7-9	CASSPTGNYPYNEQFF	TGTGCCAGCAGCCCCACAGGGAACTACCCCTACAATGAGCAGTTCTTC
NA	TRBJ2-6	TRBD2	TRBV20-1	CSATGLGYHSGANVLTF	TGCAGTGCCACGGGACTAGGGTATCACTCTGGGGCCAACGTCCTGACTTTC
NA	TRBJ2-3	NA	TRBV20-1	CSARNGRELDTQYF	TGCAGTGCTAGAAACGGACGCGAGCTGGATACGCAGTATTTT
NA	TRBJ2-2	NA	TRBV19	CASSIRGLGELFF	TGTGCCAGTAGTATTAGGGGCCTCGGGGAGCTGTTTTTT
few	TRBJ2-1	NA	TRBV7-8	CASSLPSGLLRNEQFF	TGTGCCAGCAGCCTCCCATCGGGACTTTTAAGGAATGAGCAGTTCTTC
few	TRBJ1-2	NA	TRBV12-3/TRBV12-4	CASSRGILGTNYGYTF	TGTGCCAGCAGTCGCGGAATCCTCGGAACCAACTATGGCTACACCTTC
NA	TRBJ1-5	TRBD1	TRBV5-1	CASSVGQVGYPQHF	TGCGCCAGCAGCGTCGGACAGGTCGGATACCCCCAGCATTTT
NA	TRBJ2-7	TRBD2	TRBV30	CAWSVTLLAGAGDEQYF	TGTGCCTGGAGTGTTACCCTTCTAGCGGGGGCCGGGGACGAGCAGTACTTC
NA	TRBJ1-1	NA	TRBV10-3	CAISDPGFAEAFF	TGTGCCATCAGTGATCCGGGGTTTGCTGAAGCTTTCTTT
NA	TRBJ1-4	NA	TRBV7-8	CASSPLQGLGEKLFF	TGTGCCAGCAGCCCCCTCCAGGGGTTAGGTGAAAAACTGTTTTTT
NA	TRBJ2-3	NA	TRBV7-8	CASSFGGRIDTQYF	TGTGCCAGCAGCTTCGGGGGGCGCATAGATACGCAGTATTTT
NA	TRBJ2-7	TRBD1	TRBV6-5	CASSPGTEAYEQYF	TGTGCCAGCAGCCCCGGGACAGAAGCCTACGAGCAGTACTTC
NA	TRBJ1-1	NA	TRBV29-1	CSVGTSKEAFF	TGCAGCGTTGGGACCTCGAAGGAAGCTTTCTTT
NA	TRBJ2-7	NA	TRBV20-1	CSARVWEQYF	TGCAGTGCTAGAGTGTGGGAGCAGTACTTC
NA	TRBJ2-3	TRBD2	TRBV20-1	CSASGGASTTDTQYF	TGCAGTGCTAGCGGGGGGGCCTCGACAACAGATACGCAGTATTTT
NA	TRBJ1-2	NA	TRBV9	CASSVAKETYGYTF	TGTGCCAGCAGCGTAGCTAAGGAAACCTATGGCTACACCTTC
NA	TRBJ2-7	NA	TRBV28	CASSPYRASSYNEQYF	TGTGCCAGCAGTCCCTACAGGGCAAGCTCCTACAATGAGCAGTACTTC
few	TRBJ2-3	NA	TRBV28	CASSFGWNLVLTDTQYF	TGTGCCAGCAGTTTTGGGTGGAATCTCGTTCTCACAGATACGCAGTATTTT
few	TRBJ1-6	NA	TRBV9	CASSVEAAGRSPLHF	TGTGCCAGCAGCGTAGAAGCAGCAGGCCGTTCACCCCTCCACTTT
NA	TRBJ2-1	NA	TRBV5-1	CASSPEGRRGNEQFF	TGCGCCAGCAGCCCGGAAGGGAGGAGAGGGAATGAGCAGTTCTTC
NA	TRBJ2-1	TRBD2	TRBV11-3	CASSLATSGAYEQFF	TGTGCCAGCAGCTTAGCGACTAGCGGAGCCTATGAGCAGTTCTTC
many	TRBJ2-7	NA	TRBV7-2	CASSLRLYEQYF	TGTGCCAGCAGTTTAAGGCTTTACGAGCAGTACTTC
NA	TRBJ2-7	NA	TRBV4-1	CASSQADVGITYEQYF	TGCGCCAGCAGCCAAGCGGATGTAGGGATTACATACGAGCAGTACTTC
few	TRBJ1-1	NA	TRBV9	CASSPPDGNTEAFF	TGTGCCAGCAGCCCCCCGGACGGTAACACTGAAGCTTTCTTT
NA	TRBJ1-4	NA	TRBV20-1	CSANPQRQPNEKLFF	TGCAGTGCTAACCCGCAGAGGCAGCCTAATGAAAAACTGTTTTTT
NA	TRBJ2-5	NA	TRBV18	CASSPGHREETQYF	TGTGCCAGCTCACCAGGGCATAGAGAAGAGACCCAGTACTTC